Below are 32 T cell receptor beta chains sequenced from a single sample in a study of Ad26.COV2.S vaccination and SARS-CoV-2 variants. Treatment here: some 20 received Ad26.COV2.S at low or high dose, single or two shots; 5 received placebo; per-sample allocation not given. Sampling was performed 63 days after the first vaccine or placebo injection. Method: immunoSEQ multiplex PCR; TCRdb's copy keeps in-frame clones and lacks some. The repertoire consists of hundreds of thousands of clones, with about 87% occurring once and the leading ten covering around 6.1%. The material sequenced was peripheral blood, taken in a trial of Ad26.COV2.S vaccine versus placebo. The receptors come from a person between 18 and 65 years old who received the Ad26.COV2.S COVID-19 vaccine or a placebo.

This chain uses TRBV19 with TRBJ2-3; 7 nucleotides agree with TRBD2. After removal of 4 bases from V and 2 bases from J, the junction contained 6 bases not matched to a gene. This CDR3 has 15 amino acids. Germline V CDR1 and CDR2: LNHDA, SQIVND (reference sequence). The CDR3 region is CASSTSSGNTDTQYF. CDR3 sequence (DNA): TGTGCCAGTAGTACATCTAGCGGTAACACAGATACGCAGTATTTT.

The rearrangement links TRBV6-2 or TRBV6-3 to TRBJ1-5; a weak D match, TRBD1 (6 bases). V dropped 0 bases and J dropped 3 bases, with 9 bases sitting between them. The germline V gene has CDR1 MNHEY and CDR2 SVGEGT. The CDR3 has 15 residues. The chain's CDR3 is CASSYSGGNNQPQHF. The DNA for the CDR3 is TGTGCCAGCAGTTACTCAGGGGGAAACAATCAGCCCCAGCATTTT.

The J gene is TRBJ2-2, the V gene TRBV6-4; D possibly corresponds to TRBD1 (5 bases). With 5 bases removed from V and 4 bases from J, the gap between germline ends came to 11 bases. Per germline, CDR1 MRHNA and CDR2 SNTAGT. CDR3 size: 14 residues. Here the CDR3 DNA reads TGTGCCAGCAGTAGAGACAGCTCCACCGGGGAGCTGTTTTTT. Translation gives CASSRDSSTGELFF.

The rearrangement uses TRBV7-3 and TRBJ1-1; D gene uncertain. V was shortened by 6 bases and J by 3 bases, with 8 bases between the two germline ends. The CDR3 runs to 12 residues. Germline values: CDR1 SGHTA, CDR2 FQGTGA. The CDR3 here is CASRPLDTEAFF. The DNA for the CDR3 is TGTGCCAGCAGACCCCTTGACACTGAAGCTTTCTTT.

V usage is TRBV5-6 and J usage is TRBJ2-3; 8 bases fit TRBD2. From germline, CDR1 is SGHDT and CDR2 YYEEEE. After removal of 5 bases from V and 0 bases from J, the junction contained 17 bases not matched to a gene. CDR3 length equals 19 residues. In DNA form, the CDR3 reads TGTGCCAGCAGTTCCCGGCGTCGGGCGGGGGGCACTAGCACAGATACGCAGTATTTT. As protein: CASSSRRRAGGTSTDTQYF. Full variable domain (remainder filled in from reference TRBV5-6 and TRBJ2-3): DAGVTQSPTHLIKTRGQQVTLRCSPKSGHDTVSWYQQALGQGPQFIFQYYEEEERQRGNFPDRFSGHQFPNYSSELNVNALLLGDSALYLCASSSRRRAGGTSTDTQYFGPGTRLTVL.

The chain joins TRBV11-3 to TRBJ2-7; 7 bases align to TRBD2. The CDR3 totals 15 residues. V was clipped by 5 bases and J by 2 bases; unmatched bases: 9. Germline CDR1 and CDR2: SGHNT and YENEEA. The CDR3 sequence: CASSPQSGEPYEQYF. DNA of the CDR3: TGTGCCAGCAGCCCCCAAAGCGGGGAACCCTACGAGCAGTACTTC.

The V call is TRBV25-1, the J call TRBJ1-1; D call uncertain. Trimming took 0 bases from V and 6 from J, leaving 2 bases between them. Germline values: CDR1 MGHDK, CDR2 SYGVNS. The CDR3 covers 11 residues. CDR3 coding DNA: TGTGCCAGCAGTGAATATCCTGAAGCTTTCTTT. Its translation: CASSEYPEAFF.

This clone has a single count. V usage is TRBV4-3 and J usage is TRBJ1-1, with D uncertain. Germline V gene sequence: CDR1 LGHNA, CDR2 YSLEER. V lost 8 bases, J lost 4 bases, and 11 bases lay in between. The CDR3 is made up of 12 amino acids. Here the CDR3 reads CASSRAGTEAFF. The CDR3 DNA sequence: TGCGCCAGCTCCCGCGCAGGCACTGAAGCTTTCTTT.

The CDR3 reads CASSIIRDRGTEAFF. As DNA, the CDR3 is TGTGCCAGTAGTATAATCAGGGACCGAGGCACTGAAGCTTTCTTT. This chain joins TRBV19 and TRBJ1-1; D possibly corresponds to TRBD1 (5 bases). The germline V gene encodes CDR1 LNHDA and CDR2 SQIVND (reference sequence). Deletions cut 2 bases from V and 4 bases from J, with 14 bases between. The length of the CDR3 is 15 residues.

The genes are TRBV7-9 and TRBJ1-4; 9 bases map to TRBD1. Germline V gene data show CDR1 as SEHNR and CDR2 as FQNEAQ (reference sequence). Unmatched junction bases numbered 6, after V lost 4 bases and J lost 3 bases. There are 16 residues in the CDR3. CDR3 region: CASSSGRDRANEKLFF. The CDR3 DNA is TGTGCCAGCAGCTCCGGCAGGGACAGGGCTAATGAAAAACTGTTTTTT. Full variable domain (outside the CDR3, taken from reference TRBV7-9 and TRBJ1-4): DTGVSQNPRHKITKRGQNVTFRCDPISEHNRLYWYRQTLGQGPEFLTYFQNEAQLEKSRLLSDRFSAERPKGSFSTLEIQRTEQGDSAMYLCASSSGRDRANEKLFFGSGTQLSVL.

This chain joins TRBV4-1 and TRBJ1-5, with unresolved D. This CDR3 region has 15 residues. V gave up 4 bases and J gave up 1 base, with 11 bases separating them. Germline-derived CDR1 and CDR2 are MGHRA and YSYEKL. Here the CDR3 reads CASSRFGESNQPQHF. The CDR3 nucleotides are TGCGCCAGCAGCCGTTTCGGTGAAAGCAATCAGCCCCAGCATTTT.

The chain carries TRBV14 and TRBJ2-2; tentative D call: TRBD1 (6 bases). The germline V and J ends were trimmed by 3 bases and 6 bases, with 23 bases remaining between them. Germline V gene sequence: CDR1 SGHDN, CDR2 FVKESK. The CDR3 is 18 amino acids. CDR3 coding DNA: TGTGCCAGCAGCCAGACGAAGACAGGCCCCCGAATTTCCGGGGAGCTGTTTTTT. Its protein product is CASSQTKTGPRISGELFF.

The V and J genes are TRBV28 and TRBJ1-1; 8 nucleotides match TRBD1. V was pared by 4 bases and J by 5 bases, with 3 bases of the junction left unmatched. The germline CDR1 and CDR2 sequences are MDHEN and SYDVKM. CDR3 length: 13 residues. The CDR3 DNA follows: TGTGCCAGCAGTTCCGACAGGGGTACTGAAGCTTTCTTT. Residues: CASSSDRGTEAFF.

Remarks on this clone: The CDR3 end shows no conserved phenylalanine or tryptophan, and so a read error is likely. Because the CDR3's place on the DNA is in doubt, the DNA is left out and the CDR3 is given as listed by TCRdb. The chain employs TRBV30 and TRBJ1-1; the table gives TRBD1 as D, unverified against the DNA. The germline gives CDR1 GTSNPN, CDR2 SVGIG (reference sequence). The length of the CDR3 is 12 amino acids, counting both ends. CDR3 sequence: CAWSVSRGRASL.

The chain employs TRBV10-3 and TRBJ2-2; D is perhaps TRBD1 (6 bases). The germline V and J ends were trimmed by 6 bases and 0 bases, with 14 bases remaining between them. The CDR3 extends over 16 amino acids. The V gene's germline CDR1 is ENHRY and CDR2 SYGVKD. The CDR3 is CAIRTGQDANTGELFF. As DNA, the CDR3 is TGTGCCATCAGAACAGGGCAAGACGCGAACACCGGGGAGCTGTTTTTT.

The chain has TRBV9 and TRBJ2-3; D possibly corresponds to TRBD1 (6 bases). The CDR3 runs to 15 residues. CDR1 is SGDLS, CDR2 YYNGEE, per germline. V was trimmed by 3 bases and J by 3 bases, leaving 14 bases between them. CDR3 region: CASSAPRQVTDTQYF. CDR3 nucleotide sequence: TGTGCCAGCAGCGCACCCAGACAGGTAACAGATACGCAGTATTTT.

The chain is built from TRBV5-6 and TRBJ1-5; D is perhaps TRBD1 (6 bases). The germline V gene has CDR1 SGHDT and CDR2 YYEEEE. The ends were cut back, 5 bases at V and 3 bases at J, with 12 bases in the middle. CDR3 size: 14 residues. CDR3 DNA: TGTGCCAGCAGGAACAGGGCCCTCAATCAGCCCCAGCATTTT. Its protein product is CASRNRALNQPQHF.

The chain is built from TRBV28 and TRBJ1-2; 9 bases match TRBD1. With 1 base clipped from V and 5 bases from J, the junction kept 5 bases outside the gene matches. Per the germline V gene, CDR1 is MDHEN and CDR2 is SYDVKM. The CDR3 sequence is 15 residues long. Here the CDR3 DNA reads TGTGCCAGCAGTTTATCGACAGGGGGAAGGTATGGCTACACCTTC. The encoded protein is CASSLSTGGRYGYTF.

The chain employs TRBV15 and TRBJ2-3; 9 positions match TRBD2. The CDR3 sequence is 19 residues long. Germline CDR1 and CDR2: LNHNV and YYDKDF (reference sequence). With V trimmed by 0 bases and J by 2 bases, 12 bases remained unmatched. The CDR3 spells CATSRDRGLAGPYTDTQYF. The DNA for the CDR3 is TGTGCCACCAGCAGAGATCGTGGGCTAGCGGGGCCCTACACAGATACGCAGTATTTT.

This chain connects TRBV6-5 to TRBJ2-3, with 8 bases aligning to TRBD2. CDR3 length: 15 residues. V trimming: 5 bases; J trimming: 0 bases; junction bases outside the gene matches: 4. Per the germline V gene, CDR1 is MNHEY and CDR2 is SVGAGI. For the CDR3, the DNA is TGTGCCAGCAGTAGGACTAGCACTAGCACAGATACGCAGTATTTT. Translating it yields CASSRTSTSTDTQYF.

V usage is TRBV28 and J usage is TRBJ1-5; D perhaps matches TRBD1 (6 bases). The CDR3 loop spans 16 amino acids. Germline V gives CDR1 MDHEN, CDR2 SYDVKM. V lost 8 bases and J lost 3, with 20 bases in between. The CDR3 loop is CASGVEQGTINQPQHF. CDR3 bases: TGTGCCAGCGGCGTAGAACAGGGCACCATCAATCAGCCCCAGCATTTT.

Here the CDR3 reads CASRLPRGNTIYF. The CDR3 DNA follows: TGTGCCAGCAGATTACCGAGGGGAAACACCATATATTTT. This chain connects TRBV6-5 to TRBJ1-3; D gene unclear. CDR1 and CDR2 (germline): MNHEY, SVGAGI. The length of the CDR3 is 13 residues. Trimming cost V 6 bases and J 4 bases, with 10 bases left between them.

The chain employs TRBV7-3 and TRBJ2-3, with 11 nucleotides matching TRBD2. In germline, CDR1 is SGHTA, CDR2 FQGTGA. This CDR3 comprises 21 residues. The V and J ends lost 1 base and 2 bases, in that order; junction bases with no gene match: 17. The CDR3 DNA sequence: TGTGCCAGCAGCTTAATTGCCCGGGGGCTAAAACTAGCGGGAGACACAGATACGCAGTATTTT. This translates into CASSLIARGLKLAGDTDTQYF.

The sample holds one count of this clone. The chain joins TRBV5-6 to TRBJ2-1; no clear D. V lost 9 bases and J lost 1, with 17 bases in between. Germline CDR1 reads SGHDT; CDR2 reads YYEEEE. The CDR3 has 15 amino acids. The CDR3 protein is CATTIGQASYNEQFF. CDR3 nucleotides: TGTGCCACTACAATCGGGCAGGCATCCTACAATGAGCAGTTCTTC.

The chain combines TRBV4-2 with TRBJ1-1; no clear D. V lost 1 base to trimming and J lost 2 bases, with 5 bases between them. Germline-derived CDR1 and CDR2 are LGHNA and YNFKEQ. The CDR3 is 13 residues long. The CDR3 region has the DNA TGTGCCAGCAGCCAAGCACGAAACACTGAAGCTTTCTTT. This encodes CASSQARNTEAFF.

The chain joins TRBV11-3 to TRBJ2-2; no clear D gene. The CDR3 loop spans 15 amino acids. V lost 5 bases and J lost 1, with 11 bases in between. CDR1 SGHNT and CDR2 YENEEA come from the germline V gene. The CDR3: CASSRSGLNTGELFF. The CDR3 DNA sequence: TGTGCCAGCAGCCGCTCGGGCCTGAACACCGGGGAGCTGTTTTTT.

This chain joins TRBV7-2 and TRBJ2-7; a possible D gene is TRBD1 (6 bases). From germline, CDR1 is SGHTA and CDR2 FQGNSA. The CDR3 consists of 13 residues. Trimming removed 5 bases from V and 3 bases from J, with 11 bases in between. CDR3 coding DNA: TGTGCCAGCAGCCTAGGGGGTCGCTACGAGCAGTACTTC. It encodes CASSLGGRYEQYF.

The chain employs TRBV5-3 and TRBJ2-7; either TRBD1 or TRBD2 may supply D (5 bases each). TRBV5-3 is an open reading frame whose function is uncertain. There are 15 residues in the CDR3. V was shortened by 4 bases and J by 3 bases, with 17 bases between the two germline ends. CDR3 loop: CARSGGPIPLYEQYF. In DNA, the CDR3 is TGTGCCAGAAGCGGGGGACCGATCCCCCTCTACGAGCAGTACTTC.

The chain uses TRBV18 and TRBJ1-5, with D possibly matching TRBD1 (5 bases). Trimming took off 4 bases at V and 1 base at J, with 20 bases between the two ends. The germline V gene encodes CDR1 KGHSH and CDR2 LQKENI. CDR3 size: 18 residues. This CDR3 is CASSRKNYRDGSNQPQHF. The CDR3 DNA reads as TGTGCCAGCTCACGAAAAAACTACCGGGACGGGAGCAATCAGCCCCAGCATTTT.

This chain uses TRBV7-2 with TRBJ1-1, with a possible D match to TRBD1 (5 bases). CDR3 length equals 14 residues. V was cut by 5 bases and J by 10 bases, with 20 bases left in between. The germline gives CDR1 SGHTA, CDR2 FQGNSA. The CDR3 sequence: CASSPQVGGWLAFF. Written as DNA, the CDR3 is TGTGCCAGCAGCCCCCAGGTGGGGGGATGGTTAGCTTTCTTT.

The chain recombines TRBV7-3 with TRBJ1-2; a possible D gene is TRBD1 (5 bases). This CDR3 spans 15 amino acids. The germline CDR1 and CDR2 sequences are SGHTA and FQGTGA. V was pared by 4 bases and J by 6 bases, with 18 bases between. In DNA, the CDR3 is TGTGCCAGCAGCTCCCAGGGAGCATTTAGCCATGGCTACACCTTC. It is translated as CASSSQGAFSHGYTF.

The V call is TRBV7-2, the J call TRBJ2-7, with D maybe TRBD2 (6 bases). Germline assignment: CDR1 SGHTA and CDR2 FQGNSA. The CDR3 is 14 residues long. The V and J ends lost 5 bases and 2 bases respectively, with 13 bases between them. CDR3 residues: CASSPTGLTYEQYF. The CDR3 DNA is TGTGCCAGCAGCCCGACCGGACTAACCTACGAGCAGTACTTC. Variable domain in full (rest from reference TRBV7-2 and TRBJ2-7): GAGVSQSPSNKVTEKGKDVELRCDPISGHTALYWYRQSLGQGLEFLIYFQGNSAPDKSGLPSDRFSAERTGGSVSTLTIQRTQQEDSAVYLCASSPTGLTYEQYFGPGTRLTVT.